This T cell receptor beta chain was sequenced for a study of shared clonotypes between healthy human individuals. Data came from immunoSEQ multiplex PCR; TCRdb stores just in-frame clones and leaves some out. The repertoire holds about 530,000 clones, 90% to 97% seen once, with about 0.054% in the top ten. The CDR3 consists of 16 residues. CDR1 and CDR2 (germline): MNHEY, SVGAGI. V was pared by 4 bases and J by 3 bases, with 18 bases between. The specimen was naive CD4+ T cells sorted from blood. This sample's subset: CD45RA+ positively selected. The clonotype was recovered from a woman aged 25 to 39 in good health. V is TRBV6-5 and J is TRBJ1-1; D may be TRBD1 (5 bases). The CDR3 nucleotides read TGTGCCAGCAGTTCGACTAGTACAGGACTAGACACTGAAGCTTTCTTT. Amino acid sequence: CASSSTSTGLDTEAFF.